The 8 T cell receptor beta chains presented below share a single source sample, sequenced in a study of post-analysis software for immune sequencing data. Unique-molecular-identifier-tagged TCR beta cDNA libraries were used. A single record per CDR3 protein comes from TCRdb applying MiXCR to the PCR reads. The sample holds some 260,000 distinct CDR3 sequences, 36% seen once. Study-wide results and caveats: Five TRBV segments, including TRBV5-6, TRBV5-1 and TRBV20-1, were more frequent in patients than controls.

These receptors have no identified antigens. The specimen was blood. Every receptor here comes from a girl between 10 and 17 years old with multiple sclerosis.

This clonotype was picked up many times. The chain employs TRBV12-3 or TRBV12-4 and TRBJ1-1, with D maybe TRBD1 (6 bases). The CDR3 consists of 14 residues. The ends were cut back, 9 bases at V and 10 bases at J, with 24 bases in the middle. The CDR3 protein is CASRLMGAPPGAFF. CDR3 in DNA: TGTGCCAGTCGACTTATGGGGGCCCCCCCTGGAGCTTTCTTT.

Concerning this clonotype: This could be a read error, since a much larger clone is one nucleotide away. The chain combines TRBV29-1 with TRBJ2-5; possible D gene TRBD2, 5 bases. The CDR3 loop spans 12 amino acids. In germline, CDR1 is SQVTM, CDR2 ANQGSEA. The CDR3 loop reads CSVEEIQETQYF. The CDR3 region has the DNA TGTAGCGTTGAAGAGATCCAAGAGACCCAGTACTTC.

This clonotype was detected a few times. A much larger clone differs by one base, so this may be a read error. The gene calls are TRBV6-5 and TRBJ2-5, with 11 bases lining up with TRBD1. CDR1 is MNHEY, CDR2 SVGAGI, per germline. V lost 0 bases to trimming and J lost 11 bases; unmatched junction nucleotides: 8. The CDR3 is 15 amino acids. This CDR3 reads CASSYSWTGGWEQYF. The CDR3 nucleotides read TGTGCCAGCAGTTACTCTTGGACAGGGGGCTGGGAGCAGTACTTC.

This clonotype was counted at least ten times. The chain is built from TRBV28 and TRBJ2-3; 10 bases are a match to TRBD1. The CDR3 runs to 17 residues. With 6 bases clipped from V and 2 bases from J, the junction kept 11 bases outside the gene matches. In germline, CDR1 is MDHEN, CDR2 SYDVKM. The CDR3 region has the DNA TGTGCCAGCAGCCCCGCTGACAGGGGGCCCATCACAGATACGCAGTATTTT. Its translation: CASSPADRGPITDTQYF. The variable domain in full, with the rest retrieved from reference TRBV28 and TRBJ2-3, is DVKVTQSSRYLVKRTGEKVFLECVQDMDHENMFWYRQDPGLGLRLIYFSYDVKMKEKGDIPEGYSVSREKKERFSLILESASTNQTSMYLCASSPADRGPITDTQYFGPGTRLTVL.

The chain joins TRBV6-1 to TRBJ2-7, with D possibly TRBD2 on 5 matching bases. Germline CDR1 MNHNS, CDR2 SASEGT. Deletions cut 6 bases from V and 2 bases from J, with 17 bases between. The CDR3 loop spans 15 amino acids. This CDR3 is CASRPLLGGPYEQYF. CDR3 in DNA: TGTGCCAGCAGACCCCTACTTGGCGGGCCCTACGAGCAGTACTTC.

At least ten counts were recorded for this clonotype. The rearrangement joins TRBV14 to TRBJ2-1, with 10 bases fitting TRBD2. CDR3 length: 17 residues. V was clipped by 3 bases and J by 4 bases; unmatched bases: 9. Germline CDR1 SGHDN, CDR2 FVKESK. The CDR3 region is CASSHLQRGGRYNEQFF. The CDR3 DNA is TGTGCCAGCAGCCACCTGCAGCGGGGGGGCCGATACAATGAGCAGTTCTTC.

This clonotype was seen a handful of times. CDR3 sequence (DNA): TGTGCCAGCAGTGAGCGTAGCGGGAGGGCAAATGAGCAGTTCTTC. It specifies CASSERSGRANEQFF. The V call is TRBV6-1, the J call TRBJ2-1, with 11 bases fitting TRBD2. CDR3 length: 15 residues. The ends lost 3 bases at V and 7 bases at J; junction bases unmatched: 5. CDR1 and CDR2 from the germline V gene are MNHNS and SASEGT.

This clonotype was observed a handful of times. The J gene is TRBJ1-1, the V gene TRBV20-1; TRBD1 aligns across 9 bases. V shed 7 bases, J shed 1 base, and the junction held 10 bases outside the gene matches. CDR1 and CDR2 (germline): DFQATT, SNEGSKA (reference sequence). The CDR3 loop spans 15 amino acids. Written as DNA, the CDR3 is TGCAGTGGGACAGGGGCCCTTCGGGGGAACACTGAAGCTTTCTTT. Residues: CSGTGALRGNTEAFF.